This is a list of T cell receptor beta chains from one sample in a study of beta chain features in type 1 diabetes. Sequencing was performed with immunoSEQ multiplex PCR; in TCRdb, only in-frame clones are kept and a portion is missing. The sample includes more than 300,000 clones, 9.3% seen only once; the top ten take 1%. What was sequenced was central memory CD4+ T cells from blood. These receptors all come from a man aged 25-40 years with type 1 diabetes. Each CDR3 is given with its conserved first and last residue. The D gene is left open where the match is weak. Rows give clone size only sometimes, using once, few, many, or a class for an expanded clone.

j_call: TRBJ2-3; clone_size: few; v_call: TRBV6-5; d_call: .; cdr3_aa: CASSYSQLDTQYF; cdr3_nt: TGTGCCAGCAGTTACTCGCAACTGGATACGCAGTATTTT
j_call: TRBJ2-7; clone_size: .; v_call: TRBV30; d_call: .; cdr3_aa: CAWSIPPDSFSYEQYF; cdr3_nt: TGTGCCTGGAGTATCCCCCCTGACTCGTTCTCCTACGAGCAGTACTTC
j_call: TRBJ2-2; clone_size: .; v_call: TRBV10-1; d_call: TRBD2; cdr3_aa: CASSFSGASGELFF; cdr3_nt: TGCGCCAGCAGTTTTAGCGGGGCGTCCGGGGAGCTGTTTTTT
j_call: TRBJ2-7; clone_size: .; v_call: TRBV9; d_call: TRBD2; cdr3_aa: CASSVVGLARKYEQYF; cdr3_nt: TGTGCCAGCAGCGTAGTCGGACTAGCGAGAAAGTACGAGCAGTACTTC
j_call: TRBJ1-2; clone_size: few; v_call: TRBV5-1; d_call: .; cdr3_aa: CASSLSSNYGYTF; cdr3_nt: TGCGCCAGCAGCTTGAGTTCTAACTATGGCTACACCTTC
j_call: TRBJ2-5; clone_size: .; v_call: TRBV5-4; d_call: TRBD1; cdr3_aa: CASSQAGTVKETQYF; cdr3_nt: TGCGCCAGCAGCCAAGCCGGGACAGTCAAAGAGACCCAGTACTTC
j_call: TRBJ1-1; clone_size: .; v_call: TRBV5-6; d_call: .; cdr3_aa: CASSFDSEAFF; cdr3_nt: TGTGCCAGCAGCTTTGACAGTGAAGCTTTCTTT
j_call: TRBJ1-2; clone_size: .; v_call: TRBV6-6; d_call: .; cdr3_aa: CAIAGVGYGYTF; cdr3_nt: TGTGCCATTGCAGGGGTCGGCTATGGCTACACCTTC
j_call: TRBJ2-5; clone_size: few; v_call: TRBV10-3; d_call: TRBD2; cdr3_aa: CATLSGREETQYF; cdr3_nt: TGTGCCACCCTTAGCGGGAGAGAAGAGACCCAGTACTTC
j_call: TRBJ1-6; clone_size: .; v_call: TRBV7-9; d_call: TRBD1; cdr3_aa: CASSHGQGKNSPLHF; cdr3_nt: TGTGCCAGCAGCCATGGACAGGGAAAGAATTCACCCCTCCACTTT
j_call: TRBJ1-2; clone_size: .; v_call: TRBV6-6; d_call: .; cdr3_aa: CASSYGGYTF; cdr3_nt: TGTGCCAGCAGTTATGGGGGCTACACCTTC
j_call: TRBJ2-1; clone_size: .; v_call: TRBV4-3; d_call: TRBD1; cdr3_aa: CASSHKWTGTGGHNEQFF; cdr3_nt: TGCGCCAGCAGCCACAAGTGGACCGGGACAGGGGGTCACAATGAGCAGTTCTTC
j_call: TRBJ2-5; clone_size: many; v_call: TRBV18; d_call: TRBD2; cdr3_aa: CASSPLAGGGQETQYF; cdr3_nt: TGTGCCAGCTCACCACTCGCGGGGGGAGGCCAAGAGACCCAGTACTTC
j_call: TRBJ2-5; clone_size: few; v_call: TRBV9; d_call: .; cdr3_aa: CASSVDGMRQETQYF; cdr3_nt: TGTGCCAGCAGCGTAGACGGAATGCGCCAAGAGACCCAGTACTTC
j_call: TRBJ1-1; clone_size: few; v_call: TRBV9; d_call: TRBD1; cdr3_aa: CASSPGQAGAEAFF; cdr3_nt: TGTGCCAGCAGCCCGGGACAGGCCGGGGCTGAAGCTTTCTTT
j_call: TRBJ1-6; clone_size: few; v_call: TRBV28; d_call: TRBD1; cdr3_aa: CASSPTGGDSPLHF; cdr3_nt: TGTGCCAGCAGTCCGACAGGGGGCGATTCACCCCTCCACTTT
j_call: TRBJ1-6; clone_size: .; v_call: TRBV5-6; d_call: .; cdr3_aa: CASSRGTGSYNSPLHF; cdr3_nt: TGTGCCAGCAGCCGAGGCACGGGAAGCTATAATTCACCCCTCCACTTT
j_call: TRBJ2-6; clone_size: few; v_call: TRBV7-9; d_call: TRBD1; cdr3_aa: CASSIDRDSGANVLTF; cdr3_nt: TGTGCCAGCAGCATTGACAGGGATTCTGGGGCCAACGTCCTGACTTTC
j_call: TRBJ2-7; clone_size: .; v_call: TRBV7-2; d_call: .; cdr3_aa: CASSLRRFDEQYF; cdr3_nt: TGTGCCAGCAGCTTACGAAGGTTTGACGAGCAGTACTTC
j_call: TRBJ2-1; clone_size: .; v_call: TRBV5-1; d_call: .; cdr3_aa: CASSLGSQGWNEQFF; cdr3_nt: TGCGCCAGCAGCTTGGGGTCCCAGGGATGGAATGAGCAGTTCTTC
j_call: TRBJ2-3; clone_size: few; v_call: TRBV4-3; d_call: TRBD2; cdr3_aa: CASSQDPGGYRDTQYF; cdr3_nt: TGCGCCAGCAGCCAAGATCCGGGGGGGTACAGGGATACGCAGTATTTT
j_call: TRBJ2-5; clone_size: few; v_call: TRBV4-3; d_call: .; cdr3_aa: CASSQDGRLGEETQYF; cdr3_nt: TGCGCCAGCAGCCAAGATGGCCGATTGGGGGAAGAGACCCAGTACTTC
j_call: TRBJ2-2; clone_size: .; v_call: TRBV6-5; d_call: .; cdr3_aa: CASRTAGTNTGELFF; cdr3_nt: TGTGCCAGCAGGACCGCGGGGACAAACACCGGGGAGCTGTTTTTT
j_call: TRBJ2-7; clone_size: many; v_call: TRBV28; d_call: .; cdr3_aa: CASTLGLISYEQYF; cdr3_nt: TGTGCCAGCACCCTGGGGCTGATATCCTACGAGCAGTACTTC
j_call: TRBJ2-5; clone_size: .; v_call: TRBV7-9; d_call: .; cdr3_aa: CASNIEGGQGQTQYF; cdr3_nt: TGTGCCAGCAACATCGAGGGGGGACAAGGGCAGACCCAGTACTTC
j_call: TRBJ2-5; clone_size: .; v_call: TRBV10-3; d_call: TRBD1; cdr3_aa: CAITAGGLSETQYF; cdr3_nt: TGTGCCATAACCGCAGGGGGATTGAGCGAGACCCAGTACTTC
j_call: TRBJ2-7; clone_size: many; v_call: TRBV7-8; d_call: TRBD2; cdr3_aa: CASSLGTWSGANYEQYF; cdr3_nt: TGTGCCAGCAGCTTAGGCACGTGGAGCGGGGCCAACTACGAGCAGTACTTC
j_call: TRBJ2-1; clone_size: many; v_call: TRBV27; d_call: TRBD1; cdr3_aa: CASSPPGQGEQFF; cdr3_nt: TGTGCCAGCAGTCCCCCGGGACAGGGTGAGCAGTTCTTC
j_call: TRBJ2-7; clone_size: .; v_call: TRBV30; d_call: TRBD1; cdr3_aa: CAWSRQGALYEQYF; cdr3_nt: TGTGCCTGGAGCAGACAGGGGGCCCTCTACGAGCAGTACTTC
j_call: TRBJ1-1; clone_size: .; v_call: TRBV5-4; d_call: .; cdr3_aa: CASSSTDSEAFF; cdr3_nt: TGTGCCAGCAGCTCAACAGATTCGGAAGCTTTCTTT
j_call: TRBJ1-4; clone_size: few; v_call: TRBV6-5; d_call: .; cdr3_aa: CASSPSQGILFF; cdr3_nt: TGTGCCAGCAGTCCCTCCCAGGGCATACTGTTTTTT
j_call: TRBJ1-2; clone_size: .; v_call: TRBV6-5; d_call: TRBD1; cdr3_aa: CASSKGTGIGYTF; cdr3_nt: TGTGCCAGCAGTAAAGGGACAGGGATTGGCTACACCTTC
j_call: TRBJ2-1; clone_size: .; v_call: TRBV7-2; d_call: .; cdr3_aa: CASSQNALSGNEQFF; cdr3_nt: TGTGCCAGCAGCCAGAACGCATTGTCGGGAAATGAGCAGTTCTTC
j_call: TRBJ2-1; clone_size: .; v_call: TRBV6-4; d_call: TRBD2; cdr3_aa: CASSLLAGGQGEQFF; cdr3_nt: TGTGCCAGCAGTTTACTAGCGGGGGGGCAAGGAGAGCAGTTCTTC
j_call: TRBJ1-6; clone_size: .; v_call: TRBV4-3; d_call: .; cdr3_aa: CASSQDPYNSPLHF; cdr3_nt: TGCGCCAGCAGCCAAGATCCTTATAATTCACCCCTCCACTTT
j_call: TRBJ1-2; clone_size: many; v_call: TRBV19; d_call: TRBD1; cdr3_aa: CASSPDRGNGYTF; cdr3_nt: TGTGCCAGTAGTCCCGACAGGGGGAATGGCTACACCTTC
j_call: TRBJ1-1; clone_size: few; v_call: TRBV29-1; d_call: TRBD1; cdr3_aa: CSVSNRTGGVNTEAFF; cdr3_nt: TGCAGCGTTTCAAACAGGACAGGGGGCGTGAACACTGAAGCTTTCTTT
j_call: TRBJ2-7; clone_size: .; v_call: TRBV6-5; d_call: .; cdr3_aa: CASRFTGNHEQYF; cdr3_nt: TGTGCCAGCAGATTCACAGGGAATCACGAGCAGTACTTC
j_call: TRBJ2-1; clone_size: few; v_call: TRBV11-2; d_call: .; cdr3_aa: CASSLGLNEQFF; cdr3_nt: TGTGCCAGCAGCTTAGGGCTAAATGAGCAGTTCTTC
j_call: TRBJ2-3; clone_size: .; v_call: TRBV2; d_call: .; cdr3_aa: CASSLGGLRTDTQYF; cdr3_nt: TGTGCCAGCAGCCTCGGGGGCCTGCGCACAGATACGCAGTATTTT
j_call: TRBJ2-5; clone_size: few; v_call: TRBV7-8; d_call: .; cdr3_aa: CASSPRYQETQYF; cdr3_nt: TGTGCCAGCAGCCCGAGATATCAAGAGACCCAGTACTTC
j_call: TRBJ2-5; clone_size: .; v_call: TRBV6-5; d_call: TRBD1; cdr3_aa: CASSYSPGGQETQYF; cdr3_nt: TGTGCCAGCAGTTACTCTCCAGGGGGCCAAGAGACCCAGTACTTC
j_call: TRBJ2-3; clone_size: many; v_call: TRBV11-2; d_call: .; cdr3_aa: CASSPGIEIQYF; cdr3_nt: TGTGCCAGCAGCCCCGGTATAGAAATCCAGTATTTT
j_call: TRBJ2-1; clone_size: few; v_call: TRBV11-2; d_call: .; cdr3_aa: CASSFGSYNEQFF; cdr3_nt: TGTGCCAGCAGCTTTGGGTCCTACAATGAGCAGTTCTTC
j_call: TRBJ2-2; clone_size: .; v_call: TRBV11-2; d_call: .; cdr3_aa: CASSPHTGELFF; cdr3_nt: TGTGCCAGCAGCCCACACACCGGGGAGCTGTTTTTT
j_call: TRBJ2-7; clone_size: .; v_call: TRBV28; d_call: TRBD2; cdr3_aa: CASSPGGLADYEQYF; cdr3_nt: TGTGCCAGCAGTCCCGGCGGACTAGCGGACTACGAGCAGTACTTC
j_call: TRBJ2-5; clone_size: few; v_call: TRBV30; d_call: .; cdr3_aa: CAQSRGYQETQYF; cdr3_nt: TGTGCCCAATCAAGGGGGTACCAAGAGACCCAGTACTTC
j_call: TRBJ1-1; clone_size: .; v_call: TRBV5-1; d_call: .; cdr3_aa: CASSLETGTEAFF; cdr3_nt: TGCGCCAGCAGCTTGGAAACAGGGACTGAAGCTTTCTTT
j_call: TRBJ2-3; clone_size: few; v_call: TRBV4-3; d_call: TRBD2; cdr3_aa: CASSQASPTLAGRQGTQYF; cdr3_nt: TGCGCCAGCAGCCAAGCCTCTCCGACTCTAGCGGGGAGGCAAGGTACGCAGTATTTT
j_call: TRBJ2-7; clone_size: few; v_call: TRBV5-1; d_call: .; cdr3_aa: CASSLGPGSSYEQYF; cdr3_nt: TGCGCCAGCAGCTTGGGCCCCGGGAGCTCCTACGAGCAGTACTTC
j_call: TRBJ2-3; clone_size: .; v_call: TRBV7-7; d_call: .; cdr3_aa: CASSSTLADTQYF; cdr3_nt: TGTGCTAGCAGCTCAACACTAGCAGATACGCAGTATTTT
j_call: TRBJ1-2; clone_size: .; v_call: TRBV2; d_call: TRBD1; cdr3_aa: CASSVGQGFEGYTF; cdr3_nt: TGTGCCAGCAGTGTGGGACAGGGGTTCGAGGGCTACACCTTC
j_call: TRBJ2-7; clone_size: few; v_call: TRBV11-2; d_call: .; cdr3_aa: CASSLGQRASYEQYF; cdr3_nt: TGTGCCAGCAGCCTAGGGCAGCGGGCCTCCTACGAGCAGTACTTC